A selection of T cell receptor beta chains follows, all from one sample in a study of monozygotic twins with inflammatory bowel disease. TCRdb processed the 5' RACE reads again and assigns one entry to each CDR3 protein, with no DNA. The table gives around 380,000 distinct CDR3 sequences; the top ten clones make up 2% to 3% of it. Specimen: blood. Receptors originate from a human donor with ulcerative colitis or Crohn's disease, or a healthy co-twin of an affected twin (not recorded which). Each CDR3 is given with its conserved first and last residue.

cdr3_aa	j_call	v_call
CASRWSNYGYTF	TRBJ1-2	TRBV28
CASSLGQGRNTIYF	TRBJ1-3	TRBV12-3/TRBV12-4
CASGLAGQHEQFF	TRBJ2-1	TRBV3-1
CASSWGLAGANVLTF	TRBJ2-6	TRBV7-9
CSASGVLTDTQYF	TRBJ2-3	TRBV20-1
CASSLYVTSASTDTQYF	TRBJ2-3	TRBV12-3/TRBV12-4
CASIQLFSGNTIYF	TRBJ1-3	TRBV6-1
CASSPRTGADQETQYF	TRBJ2-5	TRBV3-1
CASSLASTKNIQYF	TRBJ2-4	TRBV5-6
CASSWGQSYEQYF	TRBJ2-7	TRBV5-1
CASQTGLNTEAFF	TRBJ1-1	TRBV10-2
CASSLEGAPNYGYTF	TRBJ1-2	TRBV11-2
CASSLAVVRVGQGNYGYTF	TRBJ1-2	TRBV5-1
CSAPSGGAGETQYF	TRBJ2-5	TRBV20-1
CASSLDEGRRGYGYTF	TRBJ1-2	TRBV11-2
CSVGVGLAYQETQYF	TRBJ2-5	TRBV29-1
CASSWPQGEQYF	TRBJ2-7	TRBV7-9